This TCR beta chain comes out of a study of cytomegalovirus exposure and HLA in healthy donors (dated by TCRdb to the late 2010s). About the full investigation: In an earlier analysis of 587 of the donors, approximately 260 Gb of sequence data and some 100 million unique TCR beta sequences from 150 million to 200 million T cells were reported. About 280 gigabases of sequencing data and around 85 million unique TCR sequences made up an early release that covered approximately 620 HLA-typed donors. A later genetic analysis used genome-wide SNP genotypes for about three fifths of the 666 donors, treating that subset as a discovery cohort. A later analysis re-examined previously published TCR beta repertoires from more than 650 donors and added high-resolution HLA genotyping to investigate patterns of TCR occurrence. Donor age, sex, ethnicity and CMV serostatus were collected together with the repertoire data. The genetic ancestry cluster associated with self-reported Caucasian donors included about 81% of the roughly 400 genotyped donors. HLA typing included class I and class II loci at four-digit resolution. High-throughput TCR immunosequencing, statistical association of individual TCRs with disease status, and machine learning were combined to predict cytomegalovirus infection status. Typing coverage differed by locus: A, B, C, DRB1 and DQB1 were typed in about 620-630 donors, DQA1 in 522, DPA1 in 600 to 610, and DPB1 in just under 490. Among 398 genotyped donors of the cohort, an average of roughly 240,000 unique TCR beta nucleotide sequences were sequenced per donor, roughly 20% of them non-productive. The T cell repertoires of about 700 subjects were profiled by immunosequencing and related to cytomegalovirus serostatus. In the later analysis, no new phenotypic data were used to find candidate immune exposures; instead, reliance was placed on TCR beta sequences and their occurrence across donors. An earlier analysis of several hundred of the donors applied high-throughput TCR beta sequencing to assess whether each TCR beta V gene segment acted as functional or pseudogenic. About five DR-DQ haplotypes were treated as single units for association and clustering because of strong linkage in the cohort. A separate validation cohort of over a hundred different subjects was used in addition to the approximately 700-subject first cohort. The study was designed to test whether signatures of past pathogen exposure could be identified by cataloging public T cell receptors. Every repertoire in the discovery cohort had been generated on one and the same sequencing platform.

The library was made by the immunoSEQ multiplex PCR assay. The multiplex PCR relied on a mix of 60 forward primers for TCR Vbeta segments and 13 reverse primers for TCR Jbeta segments. The CDR3 region of rearranged TCR beta genes was amplified from genomic DNA with a multiplex PCR assay. On the Illumina HiSeq System, the amplified TCR beta libraries were sequenced as 87-base-pair reads. The paper's processing steps were these. A later analysis tallied roughly 80 million unique TCR beta chains across the approximately 670 repertoires, and around 10 million of those chains were shared by two or more donors. A nearest-neighbor algorithm error-corrected the raw reads and collapsed the reads into unique sequences, merging closely related sequences to remove PCR and sequencing errors. To assign V, D and J gene segments, CDR3 sequences were aligned to IMGT reference sequences. For a sequence to be retained, a match of at least six nucleotides to both a V gene segment and a J gene segment was required. A rearrangement was called productive if the CDR3 had no stop codons and remained in frame with V and J, and every other rearrangement was called non-productive. CDR3 was defined by IMGT convention, running from the second conserved V-encoded cysteine to the conserved J-encoded phenylalanine. In an earlier analysis of more than 550 of the donors, sequences lacking an unambiguous match to a single V gene segment were excluded. In an earlier analysis of several hundred of the donors, V segments were called functional above 56.7% productive rearrangements and were called segregating when the between-donor standard deviation exceeded 5%. A statistical classification framework was built to diagnose cytomegalovirus status from the catalog of TCR beta chain sequences. In a later analysis, TCR nucleotide sequences were compared against IMGT/GENE-DB human TR gene sequences so that V and J genes could be assigned. The TCRdist pipeline was used in a later analysis to assign CDR3 sequences and most-parsimonious VDJ recombination scenarios. In a later analysis, each TCR beta chain was defined by its CDR3 amino acid sequence together with its V-gene family, and reads without a unique V-gene family were excluded. In a later analysis, nearly 600 highly shared, low-generation-probability nucleotide sequences were removed to address suspected cross-contamination and a sequencing artifact. In a later analysis, a clonal expansion index was calculated for each public chain from normalized within-repertoire ranks of inferred template counts. In a later analysis, generation probabilities were computed using a VDJ recombination model fitted to out-of-frame rearrangements, and the results were checked against IGoR. A later analysis scored TCR-TCR, TCR-HLA and TCR-CMV co-occurrence with hypergeometric tests, applying a repertoire-size bias correction to TCR pairs. To estimate false discovery rates, a later analysis permuted the HLA or CMV assignments 20 times. A later analysis grouped co-occurring TCRs with DBSCAN, adding TCRdist sequence similarity when clustering within HLA-allele-positive subsets. Repertoires with fewer than 30,000 or more than 120,000 public chains, plus five repertoires with anomalous nucleotide sharing, were excluded from co-occurrence clustering. This is the immuneACCESS table as TCRdb keeps it, with only in-frame sequences that have V and J called. A part of the clones is gone; compared with another copy, unresolved V genes explain less than half, and the rest is unexplained. Clonal size and the V and J genes are those of that table, whereas D and trimming came from the DNA. This sample comprises fewer than 200,000 clones, under 85% of them detected only once. Of the sample, under 2.5% is held by the ten largest clones.

The CDR3 runs 13 amino acids, cysteine and phenylalanine included. Only the CDR3 region is kept as DNA, spanning 39 bases read in frame from base 1. From V the trimming removes 5 bases and from J it removes 7 bases, while the gene matches leave 8 bases of the junction unaccounted for. CDR1 and CDR2 (SGHRS, YFSETQ) derive from the germline V gene. As to this clone: Its antigen is still unknown. No base qualities exist here, and no much larger clone lies one base off it.

General findings and caveats noted by the study authors: The cohort was sequenced for TCR beta chains only, and without alpha or paired-chain data the features that could be detected were limited. Strong co-occurrence of HLA alleles, especially DR and DQ, made assigning TCR associations to individual alleles difficult. Three of the identified cytomegalovirus-associated TCR beta chains were confirmed in vitro to be specific for cytomegalovirus antigens. Because some donors lacked HLA typing at each locus, the association tests relied only on the typed subset. According to a later analysis, most CMV-associated TCR beta chains appeared to be HLA-restricted, and the HLA associations seemed to be driven largely by CMV exposure. Most TCR sequences were observed very rarely across donors, whereas some public TCRs were present in many individuals. An earlier analysis of 450 to 750 of the donors showed that most TCR beta V segments appeared in productive rearrangements either about 87% or about 30% of the time, which broadly matched IMGT annotations. Immune exposure information for the cohort was limited to CMV serostatus. In a later analysis, TCR association rates were found to vary across HLA loci, with the most associated TCRs seen for DRB1 alleles and the fewest for HLA-C alleles. Specific HLA alleles were associated with 15,000 to 20,000 TCR beta sequences at a false discovery rate of 0.05 in a later analysis. In a later genetic analysis, a missense DCLRE1C variant was associated with V-gene and J-gene trimming of TCR beta chains, and the association was replicated in an independent cohort. The 87-base-pair reads could not distinguish some IMGT-functional V segments, including TRBV6-2 and TRBV6-3, so those segments were excluded. Sequencing depth was assumed to be roughly uniform across donors in the presence/absence analyses, though that assumption may not hold. The classifier was reported to diagnose cytomegalovirus status with high specificity and sensitivity in both the original cohort and the validation cohort. A further reported finding was that TCR beta sequences accurately predicted the HLA-A and HLA-B alleles for most subjects in the first cohort. Several of the top co-occurrence clusters appeared to be linked to parvovirus B19, influenza, CMV and Epstein-Barr virus, according to a later analysis. A later genetic analysis reported fewer N-insertions in productive TCRs among donors in an Asian-associated ancestry cluster than the 666-donor mean. Compared with equally common non-associated chains, HLA-associated TCR beta chains in a later analysis were more clonally expanded and had lower generation probabilities. The study listed 164 TCR beta chains as associated with cytomegalovirus. A cluster of highly shared sequence variants was judged likely to be a technical artifact of the sequencing pipeline. It was suggested by the authors that the approach could potentially be generalized to other disease states and immunological phenotypes. Because counts were too low, approximately 18 rarely observed V segments, including chromosome 9 orphons, were excluded from the earlier analysis of 587 of the donors. Linkage disequilibrium might explain the correlated functional status among segregating V segments, but an unknown experimental factor could not be ruled out.

The cohort consisted of more than 650 healthy bone marrow donors. All cohort members were sampled while nominally healthy, although unrecorded immune exposures were likely present. Of the 690 or so cohort members, around 290 had positive CMV serostatus and 352 had negative CMV serostatus, and CMV serostatus was not recorded for the donor. Each donor provided a peripheral blood sample, and peripheral blood mononuclear cells were used for TCR beta sequencing. The Qiagen DNeasy Blood Extraction Kit was used to extract genomic DNA from the blood cell samples. The rearrangement combines TRBV5-1 with TRBJ1-1; 7 central nucleotides agree with TRBD1. The origin of this receptor is a human donor in good health. Sequencing input: PBMCs. The CDR3 here reads CASRRQGSREAFF. The DNA sequence follows: TGCGCCAGCAGACGACAGGGCAGCCGTGAAGCTTTCTTT.